Below are 15 T cell receptor beta chains sequenced from a single sample in a study of cytomegalovirus exposure and HLA in healthy donors. The PCR employed 60 Vbeta primers together with 13 Jbeta primers. Profiled with immunoSEQ multiplex PCR; TCRdb holds only in-frame clones, not every one. The sample carries about 170,000 clones, approximately 75% recorded once. The sample consisted of PBMCs. The receptors were gathered from a young woman in good health and CMV-seronegative.

This sequence joins TRBV4-1 and TRBJ2-6; a weak D match, TRBD2 (6 bases). The CDR3 is made up of 19 amino acids. V was cut by 3 bases and J by 0 bases, with 18 bases left in between. CDR1 MGHRA and CDR2 YSYEKL come from the germline V gene. The CDR3 DNA reads as TGCGCCAGCAGCCAGGAGGGGCCAGGCGATGTCTCTGGGGCCAACGTCCTGACTTTC. This gives the protein CASSQEGPGDVSGANVLTF.

The chain combines TRBV5-1 with TRBJ2-7; the D gene is possibly TRBD1 (5 bases). Germline V gene data show CDR1 as SGHRS and CDR2 as YFSETQ. The CDR3 contains 13 residues. V gave up 5 bases and J gave up 4 bases, with 13 bases separating them. The CDR3 here is CASSLWGLYEQYF. The CDR3 region has the DNA TGCGCCAGCAGTTTATGGGGCTTGTACGAGCAGTACTTC.

This clone came up a few times. V gene TRBV10-1 combines with J gene TRBJ2-5; 7 bases are a match to TRBD1. Per the germline V gene, CDR1 is WNHNN and CDR2 is SYGVQD (reference sequence). This CDR3 contains 16 residues. Unmatched junction bases numbered 11, after V lost 2 bases and J lost 5 bases. The CDR3 reads CASSEGTAQGGETQYF. The CDR3 DNA reads TGCGCCAGCAGTGAGGGGACAGCACAGGGCGGGGAGACCCAGTACTTC.

The chain couples TRBV7-9 to TRBJ1-1; D not resolved. This CDR3 contains 14 residues. Trimming took 5 bases from V and 11 from J, leaving 21 bases between them. Germline loops: CDR1 SEHNR, CDR2 FQNEAQ (reference sequence). The CDR3 region is CASSLHDKTYWAFF. The CDR3, as DNA: TGTGCCAGCAGCCTTCACGACAAGACCTACTGGGCTTTCTTT. The whole variable domain, filled in from reference TRBV7-9 and TRBJ1-1, reads DTGVSQNPRHKITKRGQNVTFRCDPISEHNRLYWYRQTLGQGPEFLTYFQNEAQLEKSRLLSDRFSAERPKGSFSTLEIQRTEQGDSAMYLCASSLHDKTYWAFFGQGTRLTVV.

This clone was picked up one time. The chain employs TRBV4-1 and TRBJ1-2; 7 bases agree with TRBD1. Germline V gene sequence: CDR1 MGHRA, CDR2 YSYEKL. The CDR3 covers 18 residues. Trimming took 8 bases from V and 7 from J; bases not matched to a gene: 25. The DNA for the CDR3 is TGCGCCAGCTCCAATTCGCCGCGGGGACAGTTGTTTAAGGCTGGCTACACCTTC. Translation: CASSNSPRGQLFKAGYTF.

The chain is built from TRBV5-6 and TRBJ1-4; maybe TRBD1 (6 bases). Germline V gives CDR1 SGHDT, CDR2 YYEEEE. V dropped 0 bases and J dropped 6 bases, with 9 bases sitting between them. This CDR3 spans 14 amino acids. The chain's CDR3 is CASSLAGGYEKLFF. The CDR3 DNA reads as TGTGCCAGCAGCTTGGCGGGGGGCTATGAAAAACTGTTTTTT.

The chain is built from TRBV7-9 and TRBJ1-1; D perhaps matches TRBD1 (5 bases). The CDR3 length is 13 residues. V was trimmed by 5 bases and J by 1 base, leaving 8 bases between them. From germline, CDR1 is SEHNR and CDR2 FQNEAQ (reference sequence). In DNA, the CDR3 is TGTGCCAGCAGCCACGACAGGAACACTGAAGCTTTCTTT. Its protein is CASSHDRNTEAFF.

The rearrangement joins TRBV5-4 to TRBJ2-7; TRBD1 matches at 10 bases. This CDR3 has 13 residues. CDR1 is SGHNT, CDR2 YYREEE, per germline (reference sequence). J lost 4 bases, V lost 4 bases, and 2 bases had no gene match. The chain's CDR3 is CASSRDRGYEQYF. DNA of the CDR3: TGTGCCAGCAGCCGGGACAGGGGATACGAGCAGTACTTC.

V usage is TRBV7-9 and J usage is TRBJ1-1, with 7 bases lining up with TRBD1. CDR3 length: 12 residues. Germline V gene data show CDR1 as SEHNR and CDR2 as FQNEAQ (reference sequence). With 5 bases clipped from V and 3 bases from J, the junction kept 0 bases outside the gene matches. The CDR3 loop is CASSQGDTEAFF. As DNA, the CDR3 is TGTGCCAGCAGCCAGGGGGACACTGAAGCTTTCTTT. The entire variable domain, with the rest obtained from reference TRBV7-9 and TRBJ1-1, is as follows: DTGVSQNPRHKITKRGQNVTFRCDPISEHNRLYWYRQTLGQGPEFLTYFQNEAQLEKSRLLSDRFSAERPKGSFSTLEIQRTEQGDSAMYLCASSQGDTEAFFGQGTRLTVV.

This clone was seen just once. Written as DNA, the CDR3 is TGTGCCAGCAGCCCTCCGACAGGGACTAATGAAAAACTGTTTTTT. Its translation is CASSPPTGTNEKLFF. The chain employs TRBV7-9 and TRBJ1-4; 7 nucleotides agree with TRBD1. The CDR3 extends over 15 amino acids. Germline CDR1 SEHNR, CDR2 FQNEAQ (reference sequence). V dropped 5 bases and J dropped 2; count of bases not matched to a gene: 5. The whole variable domain, remainder taken from reference TRBV7-9 and TRBJ1-4, is DTGVSQNPRHKITKRGQNVTFRCDPISEHNRLYWYRQTLGQGPEFLTYFQNEAQLEKSRLLSDRFSAERPKGSFSTLEIQRTEQGDSAMYLCASSPPTGTNEKLFFGSGTQLSVL.

The genes are TRBV7-9 and TRBJ2-1; 10 bases match TRBD2. The CDR3 is made up of 17 amino acids. With V trimmed by 4 bases and J by 9 bases, 15 bases remained unmatched. Germline V CDR1 and CDR2: SEHNR, FQNEAQ (reference sequence). The CDR3 nucleotides read TGTGCCAGCAGCTACCCCTCCTCTAGCGGGAGAGTAAGTGAGCAGTTCTTC. Translating it yields CASSYPSSSGRVSEQFF. The full variable domain, with the rest looked up from reference TRBV7-9 and TRBJ2-1, is DTGVSQNPRHKITKRGQNVTFRCDPISEHNRLYWYRQTLGQGPEFLTYFQNEAQLEKSRLLSDRFSAERPKGSFSTLEIQRTEQGDSAMYLCASSYPSSSGRVSEQFFGPGTRLTVL.

The chain uses TRBV7-9 and TRBJ2-5; 10 nucleotides agree with TRBD1. V was pared by 5 bases and J by 5 bases, with 8 bases of the junction left unmatched. The CDR3 totals 15 residues. Germline lookup yields CDR1 SEHNR and CDR2 FQNEAQ (reference sequence). CDR3 protein: CASSAGTGAWETQYF. The CDR3 DNA sequence: TGTGCCAGCAGCGCCGGGACAGGGGCTTGGGAGACCCAGTACTTC.

The V and J genes are TRBV9 and TRBJ2-1, with 11 bases fitting TRBD1. J gave up 7 bases and V 2 bases, and 2 bases lay outside the gene matches. This CDR3 spans 14 amino acids. Germline V gene data show CDR1 as SGDLS and CDR2 as YYNGEE. The CDR3 protein is CASSVGTGGNEQFF. CDR3 DNA: TGTGCCAGCAGCGTGGGGACAGGGGGTAATGAGCAGTTCTTC.

V is TRBV5-1 and J is TRBJ2-7, with TRBD2 matching 13 bases. V lost 4 bases, J lost 4 bases, and 8 bases stayed unmatched. CDR3 length: 16 residues. Germline CDR1 is SGHRS and CDR2 is YFSETQ. The CDR3 region has the DNA TGCGCCAGCAGCCCCGTGGGGACTAGCGGGATGTACGAGCAGTACTTC. This sequence encodes CASSPVGTSGMYEQYF. Filled out from reference TRBV5-1 and TRBJ2-7, the complete variable domain reads KAGVTQTPRYLIKTRGQQVTLSCSPISGHRSVSWYQQTPGQGLQFLFEYFSETQRNKGNFPGRFSGRQFSNSRSEMNVSTLELGDSALYLCASSPVGTSGMYEQYFGPGTRLTVT.

V and J are TRBV9 and TRBJ1-4, with D perhaps TRBD1 (5 bases). The CDR3 runs to 17 residues. Germline assignment: CDR1 SGDLS and CDR2 YYNGEE. V was cut by 0 bases and J by 2 bases, with 14 bases left in between. CDR3 in DNA: TGTGCCAGCAGCGTAGAGGGGTGGGAAGGCACTAATGAAAAACTGTTTTTT. Residues: CASSVEGWEGTNEKLFF.